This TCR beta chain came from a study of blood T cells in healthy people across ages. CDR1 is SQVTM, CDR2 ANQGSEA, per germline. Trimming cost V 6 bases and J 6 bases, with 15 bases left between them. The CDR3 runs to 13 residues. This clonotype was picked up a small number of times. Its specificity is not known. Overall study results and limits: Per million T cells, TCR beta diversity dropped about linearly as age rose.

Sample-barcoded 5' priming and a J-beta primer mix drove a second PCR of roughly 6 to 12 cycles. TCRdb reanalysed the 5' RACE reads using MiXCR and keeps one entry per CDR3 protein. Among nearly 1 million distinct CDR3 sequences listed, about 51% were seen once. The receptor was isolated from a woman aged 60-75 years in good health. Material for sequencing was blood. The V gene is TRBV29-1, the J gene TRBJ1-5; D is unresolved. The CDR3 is CSVTSGFGQPQHF. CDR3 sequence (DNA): TGCAGCGTGACTTCGGGCTTCGGTCAGCCCCAGCATTTT.